These 8 T cell receptor beta chains were all obtained from the same sample, sequenced in a study of CD8 T cells in Susac syndrome. Roughly 0.5 to 1 ug RNA was reverse transcribed with random hexamers. TCRdb called the immunoSEQ multiplex PCR reads again in MiXCR, with one record for every CDR3 protein. This sample carries hundreds of thousands of distinct CDR3 sequences, 95% of them seen once, and the ten largest clones take 0.082%. The sample taken for sequencing was CD4+ T cells from PBMCs. All receptors come from a human donor with multiple sclerosis.

The rearrangement joins TRBV30 to TRBJ2-3, with TRBD2 identical over 8 bases. This CDR3 contains 18 residues. V lost 1 base to trimming and J lost 2 bases; unmatched junction nucleotides: 14. Per the germline V gene, CDR1 is GTSNPN and CDR2 is SVGIG (reference sequence). As DNA, the CDR3 is TGTGCCTGGAGTGCTTCAAGGTCACTAGCGGAAAACACAGATACGCAGTATTTT. The encoded protein is CAWSASRSLAENTDTQYF.

Here the CDR3 DNA reads TGTGCCAGCCGACAGGGTGTCATGAACACTGAAGCTTTCTTT. Its translation is CASRQGVMNTEAFF. The chain combines TRBV9 with TRBJ1-1, with 7 bases lining up with TRBD1. CDR1 and CDR2 from the germline V gene are SGDLS and YYNGEE. The CDR3 sequence is 14 residues long. Germline trimming cut 7 bases from V and 0 bases from J; bases unmatched to any gene: 6.

The V call is TRBV20-1, the J call TRBJ2-3; the D gene is possibly TRBD2 (6 bases). Germline lookup yields CDR1 DFQATT and CDR2 SNEGSKA (reference sequence). CDR3 size: 13 residues. Trimming shortened V by 6 bases and J by 3 bases, and 13 bases separated the two germline ends. This CDR3 reads CSARDSPTDTQYF. In DNA, the CDR3 is TGCAGTGCCCGGGACTCTCCGACAGATACGCAGTATTTT.

This CDR3 reads CASSVSGTQETQYF. The CDR3 coding sequence is TGTGCCAGCAGCGTCTCCGGGACTCAAGAGACCCAGTACTTC. The chain uses TRBV9 and TRBJ2-5; perhaps TRBD2 as D (6 bases). V was pared by 2 bases and J by 2 bases, with 10 bases between. Germline CDR1 reads SGDLS; CDR2 reads YYNGEE. This CDR3 has 14 residues.

This chain connects TRBV5-1 to TRBJ1-1; 7 nucleotides align to TRBD1. With 4 bases clipped from V and 3 bases from J, the junction kept 9 bases outside the gene matches. The germline gives CDR1 SGHRS, CDR2 YFSETQ. The length of the CDR3 is 15 residues. In DNA, the CDR3 is TGCGCCAGCAGCCAGACAGGGCCTAAGGACACTGAAGCTTTCTTT. Amino acid sequence: CASSQTGPKDTEAFF.

The rearrangement uses TRBV12-3 or TRBV12-4 and TRBJ2-2; D tentatively fits TRBD1 or TRBD2 (6 bases each). This CDR3 is 15 amino acids long. V gave up 7 bases and J gave up 5 bases, with 17 bases separating them. The CDR3 reads CASTPGGGTTGELFF. CDR3 coding DNA: TGTGCCAGCACCCCAGGAGGGGGAACGACCGGGGAGCTGTTTTTT.

This clonotype appeared once. The CDR3 protein is CSVGFPGVTDTQYF. CDR3 nucleotide sequence: TGCAGCGTTGGGTTCCCGGGGGTAACAGATACGCAGTATTTT. The chain is built from TRBV29-1 and TRBJ2-3; D perhaps matches TRBD2 (6 bases). The CDR3 is made up of 14 amino acids. Germline loops: CDR1 SQVTM, CDR2 ANQGSEA. V lost 4 bases and J 3 bases, leaving 14 bases between the germline ends.

The rearrangement joins TRBV7-9 to TRBJ1-5; no firm D call. The CDR3 spans 14 residues. Trimming took off 5 bases at V and 9 bases at J, with 17 bases between the two ends. Germline assignment: CDR1 SEHNR and CDR2 FQNEAQ (reference sequence). DNA for the CDR3: TGTGCCAGCAGCGCTTTCGGGGAGGGTCCGCCCCAGCATTTT. Translating it yields CASSAFGEGPPQHF.